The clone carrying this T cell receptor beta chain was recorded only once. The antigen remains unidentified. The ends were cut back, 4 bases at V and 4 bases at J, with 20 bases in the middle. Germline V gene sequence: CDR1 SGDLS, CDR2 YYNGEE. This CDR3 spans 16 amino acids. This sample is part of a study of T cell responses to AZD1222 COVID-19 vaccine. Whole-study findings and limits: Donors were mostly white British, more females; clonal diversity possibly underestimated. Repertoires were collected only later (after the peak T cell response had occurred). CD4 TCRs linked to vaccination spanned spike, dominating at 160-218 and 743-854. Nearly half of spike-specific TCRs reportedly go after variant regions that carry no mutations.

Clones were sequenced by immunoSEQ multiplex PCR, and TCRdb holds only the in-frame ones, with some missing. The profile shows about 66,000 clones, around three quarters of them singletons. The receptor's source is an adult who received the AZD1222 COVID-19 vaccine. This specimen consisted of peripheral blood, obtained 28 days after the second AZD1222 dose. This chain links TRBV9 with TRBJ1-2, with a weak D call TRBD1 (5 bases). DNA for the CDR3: TGTGCCAGCAGCAGAGGGGCAGGGTACAACACCTATGGCTACACCTTC. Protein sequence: CASSRGAGYNTYGYTF.